The rows below give T cell receptor beta chains drawn from one sample of a study of blood T cell repertoires in COVID-19. Sequencing used immunoSEQ multiplex PCR; TCRdb keeps in-frame clones, though not all of them. In the table there are about 72,000 clones, more than 75% of which are singletons. Input material: peripheral blood. The receptor source for this set is a woman in her fifties or sixties with acute or convalescent COVID-19. Both conserved end residues are part of each CDR3. The D gene is left open where the match is weak. For some rows the clone size is stated as once, few or many, or as a class when expanded; others skip it.

clone size: -; D gene: -; J gene: TRBJ2-2; V gene: TRBV28; CDR3 DNA: TGTGCCAGCAGTTTGGGGGCGACTTCCACCGGGGAGCTGTTTTTT; CDR3 protein: CASSLGATSTGELFF
clone size: -; D gene: -; J gene: TRBJ1-6; V gene: TRBV10-3; CDR3 DNA: TGTGCCATCAGTGAGCAACCAGAGGCAGGGGAAGGCTCACCCCTCCACTTT; CDR3 protein: CAISEQPEAGEGSPLHF
clone size: -; D gene: -; J gene: TRBJ1-2; V gene: TRBV4-1; CDR3 DNA: TGCGCCAGCAGCCACCACAGGGCCCTGGGTAGCTATGGCTACACCTTC; CDR3 protein: CASSHHRALGSYGYTF
clone size: -; D gene: -; J gene: TRBJ1-1; V gene: TRBV27; CDR3 DNA: TGTGCCAGCAGTTTAAGGATAGCCCTTGAAGCTTTCTTT; CDR3 protein: CASSLRIALEAFF
clone size: -; D gene: -; J gene: TRBJ1-1; V gene: TRBV19; CDR3 DNA: TGTGCCAGTAGTATTCAAGGGGTAGCGAACACTGAAGCTTTCTTT; CDR3 protein: CASSIQGVANTEAFF
clone size: -; D gene: TRBD1; J gene: TRBJ2-7; V gene: TRBV12-5; CDR3 DNA: TGTGCTAGTGGTCTAGCCGGGACAGGGTTCCACGAGCAGTACTTC; CDR3 protein: CASGLAGTGFHEQYF
clone size: -; D gene: -; J gene: TRBJ2-3; V gene: TRBV18; CDR3 DNA: TGTGCCAGCTCCCCTTCCGCAGATACGCAGTATTTT; CDR3 protein: CASSPSADTQYF
clone size: -; D gene: -; J gene: TRBJ2-3; V gene: TRBV3-1/TRBV3-2; CDR3 DNA: TGTGCCAGCAGCCAAGACGCGGGTTCAGATACGCAGTATTTT; CDR3 protein: CASSQDAGSDTQYF
clone size: -; D gene: TRBD2; J gene: TRBJ2-1; V gene: TRBV3-1/TRBV3-2; CDR3 DNA: TGTGCCAGCAGCCAAGATCTGGTAGCGGGGGGAACTGAGCAGTTCTTC; CDR3 protein: CASSQDLVAGGTEQFF
clone size: once; D gene: TRBD2; J gene: TRBJ2-1; V gene: TRBV28; CDR3 DNA: TGTGCCAGCAGTCCCCCCGGGGGGAGCGGGGGGGACAATGAGCAGTTCTTC; CDR3 protein: CASSPPGGSGGDNEQFF
clone size: once; D gene: TRBD1; J gene: TRBJ2-3; V gene: TRBV5-4; CDR3 DNA: TGTGCCAGCAGCGCCGGACAGGGGGCAAGAGATACGCAGTATTTT; CDR3 protein: CASSAGQGARDTQYF
clone size: -; D gene: TRBD2; J gene: TRBJ2-1; V gene: TRBV29-1; CDR3 DNA: TGCAGCGTGACACGGCTAGCGGGTCCTCTCCTCGGGAGTGAGCAGTTCTTC; CDR3 protein: CSVTRLAGPLLGSEQFF
clone size: -; D gene: -; J gene: TRBJ2-7; V gene: TRBV18; CDR3 DNA: TGTGCCAGCCCACGGGGGCAGGGAGCTAGCGAGCAGTACTTC; CDR3 protein: CASPRGQGASEQYF
clone size: -; D gene: -; J gene: TRBJ2-5; V gene: TRBV7-3; CDR3 DNA: TGTGCCAGCACCGGAGAGACCCAGTACTTC; CDR3 protein: CASTGETQYF
clone size: -; D gene: -; J gene: TRBJ1-5; V gene: TRBV28; CDR3 DNA: TGTGCCAGCAGTCTTTTCTCAGGGTCTGAAATTAATCAGCCCCAGCATTTT; CDR3 protein: CASSLFSGSEINQPQHF
clone size: -; D gene: TRBD2; J gene: TRBJ2-2; V gene: TRBV10-3; CDR3 DNA: TGTGCCATCAGTGGGACTAGCGGGGGGACCGGGGAGCTGTTTTTT; CDR3 protein: CAISGTSGGTGELFF
clone size: -; D gene: TRBD1; J gene: TRBJ2-1; V gene: TRBV11-3; CDR3 DNA: TGTGCCTCCTCAAGGGGACAGGATGGGAATGAGCAGTTCTTC; CDR3 protein: CASSRGQDGNEQFF
clone size: once; D gene: -; J gene: TRBJ1-4; V gene: TRBV5-1; CDR3 DNA: TGCGCCACACGGGAATCCGAAACTAATGAAAAACTGTTTTTT; CDR3 protein: CATRESETNEKLFF
clone size: -; D gene: TRBD1; J gene: TRBJ2-1; V gene: TRBV2; CDR3 DNA: TGTGCCACGTCCTCAGGGGGTTGGGAGCAGTTCTTC; CDR3 protein: CATSSGGWEQFF
clone size: -; D gene: TRBD2; J gene: TRBJ2-2; V gene: TRBV7-8; CDR3 DNA: TGTGCCAGCAGAAGGACTAGCGGGGGACAAACCGGGGAGCTGTTTTTT; CDR3 protein: CASRRTSGGQTGELFF
clone size: -; D gene: TRBD1; J gene: TRBJ1-5; V gene: TRBV6-5; CDR3 DNA: TGTGCCACCTCTTGGGACAGGGGCGGTCAGCCCCAGCATTTT; CDR3 protein: CATSWDRGGQPQHF
clone size: -; D gene: TRBD2; J gene: TRBJ2-2; V gene: TRBV5-1; CDR3 DNA: TGCGCCAGCAGCTCTCAAACTAGCGGGGTCACCGGGGAGCTGTTTTTT; CDR3 protein: CASSSQTSGVTGELFF